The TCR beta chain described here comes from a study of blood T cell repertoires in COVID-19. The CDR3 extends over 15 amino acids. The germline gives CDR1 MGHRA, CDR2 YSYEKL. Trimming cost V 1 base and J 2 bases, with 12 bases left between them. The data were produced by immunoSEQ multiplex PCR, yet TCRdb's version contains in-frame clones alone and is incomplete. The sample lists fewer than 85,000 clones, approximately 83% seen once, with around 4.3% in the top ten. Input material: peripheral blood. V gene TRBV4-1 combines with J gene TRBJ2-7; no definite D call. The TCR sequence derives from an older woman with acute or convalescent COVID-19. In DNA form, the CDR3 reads TGCGCCAGCAGCCAAGGGGTAGGTGGAGCCTACGAGCAGTACTTC. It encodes CASSQGVGGAYEQYF.